The sequence of this T cell receptor beta chain was determined in a study of neurological immune-mediated disorders. With 7 bases removed from V and 0 bases from J, the gap between germline ends came to 16 bases. The CDR3 covers 16 residues. Germline values: CDR1 SGHRS, CDR2 YFSETQ. This clonotype has at least ten counts. Its specificity is unknown. Each TCR transcript was tagged with a 10-nucleotide random UMI during 5'RACE. MiXCR, applied by TCRdb to the 5' RACE reads, yields one record per CDR3 protein. The table has under 80,000 distinct CDR3 sequences, more than 4% seen once. Study-level points and caveats: The repertoires of 18 of 34 multiple sclerosis patients were placed by phylogenetic grouping in a single related-CDR3 cluster, which may be a signature. HTLV-1-associated myelopathy ranked highest for TCR clonal expansion and multiple sclerosis lowest, beneath healthy controls.

Sequences were obtained from PBMCs. The V call is TRBV5-1, the J call TRBJ2-2; TRBD1 is a possible D gene (6 bases). The TCR originated in a woman aged 45-65 years with multiple sclerosis. The CDR3 nucleotides read TGCGCCAGCTCCTGGACAGCGATCGCGAACACCGGGGAGCTGTTTTTT. It encodes CASSWTAIANTGELFF.